Shown below are 2 T cell receptor beta chains from a single sample sequenced in a study of vaccination and CD4 T cells after COVID-19. Sequencing of cultured CD4+ T cell DNA used the Oncomine TCR Beta short-read assay. A single record per CDR3 protein comes from TCRdb applying MiXCR to the PCR reads. The sample carries 23,000 or so distinct CDR3 sequences, less than 40% recorded once. Time point noted: late sampling 161 to 241 days after vaccination in a few convalescent patients. Treatment here: approximately 9-day PBMC culture with coronavirus spike peptide pools or control peptides (ViraFEST assay). No cognate antigen is known for these TCRs. This material consisted of CD4+ T cells from blood, cultured in vitro, taken about 7 months after SARS-CoV-2 vaccination. The source is a human donor who had recovered from COVID-19.

The chain carries TRBV20-1 and TRBJ2-1; 8 bases match TRBD1. The CDR3 runs to 12 residues. V was pared by 5 bases and J by 6 bases, with 3 bases of the junction left unmatched. Germline V gene lookup returns CDR1 DFQATT and CDR2 SNEGSKA (reference sequence). The chain's CDR3 is CSAPDRANEQFF. CDR3 nucleotide sequence: TGCAGTGCTCCGGACAGGGCCAATGAGCAGTTCTTC.

This clonotype was picked up a small number of times. This rearrangement joins TRBV7-8 to TRBJ2-7, with D possibly TRBD1 on 6 matching bases. Trimming removed 4 bases from V and 0 bases from J, with 10 bases in between. Germline CDR1 SGHVS, CDR2 FQNEAQ. The CDR3 extends over 14 amino acids. CDR3 region: CASSSRTVSYEQYF. In nucleotides, the CDR3 is TGTGCCAGCAGCTCCCGGACAGTCTCCTACGAGCAGTACTTC.